One and the same sample provided the 12 T cell receptor beta chains below, sequenced in a study of T cells in women clearing cervical HPV infection. This table comes from immunoSEQ multiplex PCR, and its TCRdb copy is limited to in-frame clones, with some not included. The ten top clones account for 5.5% to 8%, within a sample of approximately 16,000 clones. The specimen was blood buffy coat. The source is a woman between 18 and 70 years old with a cervical HPV16 infection that either progressed to CIN3+ or cleared (not recorded which).

As to this clone: The read is 3 residues too short to cover the CDR3 end, so that end is filled in from the germline J gene. The chain uses TRBV7-8 and TRBJ2-1; tentatively, D is TRBD2 (5 bases). The CDR3 extends over 15 amino acids. From germline, CDR1 is SGHVS and CDR2 FQNEAQ. V gave up 5 bases and J gave up 3 bases, with 14 bases separating them. The part of the CDR3 DNA that was read is TGTGCCAGCAGCGCCCCCCGGACTTTCTACAATGAG. It translates to CASSAPRTFYNE. The entire CDR3 protein is CASSAPRTFYNEQFF. Full variable domain (missing parts from reference TRBV7-8 and TRBJ2-1): GAGVSQSPRYKVAKRGQDVALRCDPISGHVSLFWYQQALGQGPEFLTYFQNEAQLDKSGLPSDRFFAERPEGSVSTLKIQRTQQEDSAVYLCASSAPRTFYNEQFFGPGTRLTVL.

Turning to this clone: The read terminates 3 residues ahead of where the CDR3 ends, so the germline J gene completes it. J is TRBJ1-2 and V is TRBV5-6; D gene uncertain. This CDR3 comprises 14 residues. The germline V gene has CDR1 SGHDT and CDR2 YYEEEE. The DNA read from the CDR3 is TGTGCCAGCAGCTTACCTTCCGGGGATCGGGGC. The encoded protein is CASSLPSGDRG. The complete CDR3 reads CASSLPSGDRGYTF.

In regard to this clone: The CDR3 end is not reached by the read, which stops 3 residues before it; the germline J gene fills it in. The J gene is TRBJ1-6, the V gene TRBV2, with D possibly TRBD1 on 5 matching bases. Germline-derived CDR1 and CDR2 are SNHLY and FYNNEI. Trimming left V 3 bases short and J 8 bases short, with 20 bases between. The CDR3 extends over 17 amino acids. Partial CDR3 DNA: TGTGCCAGCAGTGAGGTTTTAGGCGACAGCTTGGATTCACCC. It specifies CASSEVLGDSLDSP. The full CDR3 protein reads CASSEVLGDSLDSPLHF.

In regard to this clone: The observed sequence ends 3 residues before the CDR3 terminus, with the missing tail filled in from the germline J gene. This chain uses TRBV19 with TRBJ1-2; TRBD1 is a possible D gene (5 bases). The CDR3 spans 13 residues. Between the trimmed V and J ends, which lost 5 bases and 2 bases, there was a span of 9 bases. Germline V lookup: CDR1 LNHDA, CDR2 SQIVND (reference sequence). CDR3 residues: CASSFTGNYGYTF. Incomplete CDR3 DNA: TGTGCCAGTAGTTTCACAGGCAACTATGGC.

In regard to this clone: The read ends 3 residues early relative to the CDR3; the germline J gene fills the gap. The genes are TRBV28 and TRBJ2-4; 9 bases map to TRBD1. Germline V gene lookup returns CDR1 MDHEN and CDR2 SYDVKM. V was pared by 5 bases and J by 6 bases, with 14 bases of the junction left unmatched. The CDR3 covers 17 residues. CDR3 loop: CASSPPGQGSARNIQYF. Incomplete CDR3 DNA: TGTGCCAGCAGTCCCCCGGGACAGGGAAGCGCGCGAAACATT.

In the case of this clone: The read ends 3 residues early relative to the CDR3; the germline J gene fills the gap. The rearrangement joins TRBV27 to TRBJ1-6, with 7 bases identical to TRBD1. The CDR3 is 14 residues long. The trim removed 6 bases at V and 6 bases at J, leaving 5 bases unmatched. Germline CDR1 is MNHEY and CDR2 is SMNVEV (reference sequence). The sequenced CDR3 bases are TGTGCCAGCAGCACAGGGGACGTTAATTCACCC. Translation gives CASSTGDVNSP. The whole CDR3 reads CASSTGDVNSPLHF.

Concerning this clone itself: The read finishes 3 residues shy of the CDR3 end, and the germline J gene is used to complete it. This chain connects TRBV5-1 to TRBJ1-2, with 8 bases that match TRBD1. Germline V gene data show CDR1 as SGHRS and CDR2 as YFSETQ. The CDR3 extends over 15 amino acids. Unmatched junction bases numbered 8, after V lost 4 bases and J lost 3 bases. The sequenced part of the CDR3 DNA is TGCGCCAGCAGCGTGACAGGGGTGGATTACTATGGC. This gives the protein CASSVTGVDYYG. The whole CDR3 is CASSVTGVDYYGYTF.

With respect to this clone: A read error may account for a junction end that differs from germline. The CDR3 end is not reached by the read, which stops 3 residues before it; the germline J gene fills it in. The chain couples TRBV4-2 to TRBJ2-3, with TRBD1 as a possible D gene (6 bases). This CDR3 comprises 15 residues. The germline V gene has CDR1 LGHNA and CDR2 YNFKEQ. The CDR3 protein is CASSQARQVLDTQYF. The covered CDR3 bases are TGCGCCAGCAGCCAGGCACGACAGGTCCTAGATACG.

With regard to this clone: The read stops 3 residues short of the end of the CDR3; the missing end is completed from the germline J gene. The chain recombines TRBV10-3 with TRBJ1-2; 7 bases map to TRBD1. Germline-derived CDR1 and CDR2 are ENHRY and SYGVKD. J gave up 5 bases and V 0 bases, and 6 bases lay outside the gene matches. The CDR3 runs to 15 residues. CDR3: CAISESKGGGYGYTF. Incomplete CDR3 DNA: TGTGCCATCAGTGAGTCAAAAGGGGGCGGGTATGGC.

Its frequency marks this clone as hyperexpanded. The observed sequence ends 3 residues before the CDR3 terminus, with the missing tail filled in from the germline J gene. This chain links TRBV29-1 with TRBJ1-2, with 7 nucleotides matching TRBD1. The CDR3 has 12 amino acids. V shed 7 bases, J shed 2 bases, and the junction held 4 bases outside the gene matches. Germline values: CDR1 SQVTM, CDR2 ANQGSEA. The sequenced CDR3 bases are TGCAGCGAAGAGGGACAGAACTATGGC. Protein product: CSEEGQNYG. The whole CDR3 protein is CSEEGQNYGYTF.

With respect to this clone: The CDR3 end lies 3 residues beyond the end of the read and is filled in from the germline J gene. The chain employs TRBV20-1 and TRBJ1-2; TRBD1 matches at 9 bases. V trimming: 5 bases; J trimming: 7 bases; junction bases outside the gene matches: 5. The CDR3 runs 12 residues. Germline lookup yields CDR1 DFQATT and CDR2 SNEGSKA (reference sequence). The CDR3 DNA, read in part, is TGCAGTGCTGGACCGGGACAGGGTGGC. Translating gives CSAGPGQGG. The full CDR3 protein reads CSAGPGQGGYTF.

About this clone: The read terminates 3 residues ahead of where the CDR3 ends, so the germline J gene completes it. This sequence joins TRBV19 and TRBJ1-1; TRBD1 might be the D (6 bases). The V end was cut by 9 bases, the J end by 3 bases, with 14 bases between. This CDR3 comprises 13 residues. Germline V CDR1 and CDR2: LNHDA, SQIVND (reference sequence). The CDR3 protein is CASETGYDTEAFF. The CDR3 DNA, read in part, is TGTGCCAGCGAAACAGGGTATGACACTGAA.